A selection of T cell receptor beta chains follows, all from one sample in a study of beta chain features in type 1 diabetes. Data came from immunoSEQ multiplex PCR; TCRdb stores just in-frame clones and leaves some out. Here the sample spans hundreds of thousands of clones, around 15% being singletons. Sequenced material: naive CD4+ T cells from blood. Every receptor here comes from a man between 18 and 35 years old with type 1 diabetes. The CDR3 runs from the conserved cysteine through the conserved F or W. Fields, in order: clone size, J gene, D gene, V gene, CDR3 protein, CDR3 DNA. A D gene is named only where the DNA matches it firmly. Clone size is stated in some rows and not others, as once, few, many or a class when expanded.

few TRBJ2-1 . TRBV4-2 CASSQDWKGGGYNEQFF TGTGCCAGCAGCCAAGATTGGAAGGGGGGCGGATACAATGAGCAGTTCTTC
. TRBJ2-3 . TRBV9 CASSVTQGQANTDTQYF TGTGCCAGCAGCGTTACCCAAGGGCAGGCTAACACAGATACGCAGTATTTT
. TRBJ1-1 TRBD1 TRBV6-1 CASSKTGHTEAFF TGTGCCAGCAGTAAGACAGGGCACACTGAAGCTTTCTTT
. TRBJ2-7 TRBD2 TRBV18 CASSPGLAGGEQYF TGTGCCAGCTCACCCGGACTAGCGGGGGGTGAGCAGTACTTC
. TRBJ1-4 . TRBV19 CASSIESFRGRTNEKLFF TGTGCCAGTAGTATAGAGTCGTTTCGTGGGAGAACTAATGAAAAACTGTTTTTT
few TRBJ2-7 . TRBV6-6 CASSSGGTAYEQYF TGTGCCAGCAGTTCTGGCGGGACAGCCTACGAGCAGTACTTC
. TRBJ1-5 . TRBV6-5 CASSFGSDSNQPQHF TGTGCCAGCAGTTTCGGGTCAGATAGCAATCAGCCCCAGCATTTT
few TRBJ2-1 TRBD1 TRBV28 CASSLETGAYNEQFF TGTGCCAGCAGTTTAGAGACAGGGGCCTACAATGAGCAGTTCTTC
. TRBJ2-5 . TRBV4-2 CASSQGATLVETQYF TGTGCCAGCAGCCAAGGCGCGACTCTTGTGGAGACCCAGTACTTC
. TRBJ2-3 TRBD2 TRBV9 CASSPRTSGGVAADTQYF TGTGCCAGCAGCCCCCGGACTAGCGGGGGGGTTGCGGCAGATACGCAGTATTTT
. TRBJ2-5 . TRBV9 CASSVGQTAGETQYF TGTGCCAGCAGCGTAGGCCAGACAGCGGGAGAGACCCAGTACTTC
. TRBJ2-1 TRBD1 TRBV6-1 CASRGGRGLYNEQFF TGTGCCAGCAGAGGGGGCAGGGGATTATACAATGAGCAGTTCTTC
. TRBJ1-3 . TRBV9 CASSVGTGYGNTIYF TGTGCCAGCAGCGTAGGAACAGGGTATGGGAACACCATATATTTT
. TRBJ1-4 . TRBV13 CASSRRASNEKLFF TGTGCCAGCAGCCGCCGGGCCTCTAATGAAAAACTGTTTTTT
few TRBJ2-2 . TRBV28 CASSLWGQDTGELFF TGTGCCAGCAGTTTATGGGGACAAGACACCGGGGAGCTGTTTTTT
few TRBJ2-7 . TRBV18 CASSLNGRGGTYEQYF TGTGCCAGCTCCCTGAATGGAAGGGGCGGGACCTACGAGCAGTACTTC
few TRBJ2-5 . TRBV29-1 CSVAMGGGVKGETQYF TGCAGCGTTGCTATGGGGGGAGGTGTTAAGGGAGAGACCCAGTACTTC
. TRBJ1-2 . TRBV13 CASSLREGHYGYTF TGTGCCAGCAGCTTACGTGAAGGACACTATGGCTACACCTTC
once TRBJ1-1 TRBD1 TRBV30 CACNRGLGTEAFF TGTGCCTGCAACAGGGGGCTCGGCACTGAAGCTTTCTTT
. TRBJ2-7 . TRBV7-8 CASSLRSSTSSYEQYF TGTGCCAGCAGCTTACGGTCCTCCACCAGCTCCTACGAGCAGTACTTC
few TRBJ2-3 . TRBV2 CASSLGGSRTDTQYF TGTGCCAGCAGTTTAGGAGGTTCCCGCACAGATACGCAGTATTTT
. TRBJ1-5 TRBD1 TRBV4-1 CASSHLSRDRSQPQHF TGCGCCAGCAGCCACCTTTCCCGGGACAGGAGTCAGCCCCAGCATTTT
. TRBJ2-2 . TRBV2 CASSAQGFGELFF TGTGCCAGCAGTGCACAGGGTTTCGGGGAGCTGTTTTTT
. TRBJ2-5 TRBD1 TRBV7-6 CASSLAMTGQETQYF TGTGCCAGCAGCTTAGCCATGACAGGGCAAGAGACCCAGTACTTC
few TRBJ1-1 . TRBV5-4 CASSADSEAFF TGTGCCAGCAGCGCGGACAGTGAAGCTTTCTTT
. TRBJ1-1 . TRBV5-1 CASSLAEAGNTEAFF TGCGCCAGCAGCTTGGCCGAGGCAGGGAACACTGAAGCTTTCTTT
. TRBJ2-7 . TRBV28 CASSSGGLTEGEQYF TGTGCCAGCAGTTCCGGAGGACTAACGGAGGGCGAGCAGTACTTC
. TRBJ1-3 . TRBV9 CASSSTGTASSGNTIYF TGTGCCAGCAGCTCAACCGGGACTGCCAGCTCTGGAAACACCATATATTTT
. TRBJ2-6 TRBD2 TRBV30 CAWSVLPGRVGANVLTF TGTGCCTGGAGTGTACTCCCAGGGAGGGTGGGGGCCAACGTCCTGACTTTC
few TRBJ2-7 . TRBV5-1 CASSLGTDSYEQYF TGCGCCAGCAGCTTGGGGACAGACTCCTACGAGCAGTACTTC
. TRBJ1-5 TRBD1 TRBV7-2 CASSSRQGSQPQHF TGTGCCAGCAGCTCGCGACAGGGTAGTCAGCCCCAGCATTTT
. TRBJ1-2 TRBD1 TRBV16 CASSRQGSYGYTF TGTGCCAGCAGCCGACAGGGTTCCTATGGCTACACCTTC
few TRBJ1-1 . TRBV30 CAWNKNTEAFF TGTGCCTGGAACAAGAACACTGAAGCTTTCTTT
. TRBJ2-7 . TRBV5-1 CASSSGTGWMEQYF TGCGCCAGCAGCTCGGGGACGGGGTGGATGGAGCAGTACTTC
. TRBJ1-5 . TRBV5-1 CASSTDGANQPQHF TGCGCCAGCAGCACCGATGGGGCCAATCAGCCCCAGCATTTT
few TRBJ2-7 . TRBV4-1 CASSQGIAERSYEQYF TGCGCCAGCAGCCAAGGTATAGCGGAGCGCTCCTACGAGCAGTACTTC
. TRBJ2-1 . TRBV18 CASSPPGRPHEQFF TGTGCCAGCTCACCACCCGGTCGGCCCCATGAGCAGTTCTTC